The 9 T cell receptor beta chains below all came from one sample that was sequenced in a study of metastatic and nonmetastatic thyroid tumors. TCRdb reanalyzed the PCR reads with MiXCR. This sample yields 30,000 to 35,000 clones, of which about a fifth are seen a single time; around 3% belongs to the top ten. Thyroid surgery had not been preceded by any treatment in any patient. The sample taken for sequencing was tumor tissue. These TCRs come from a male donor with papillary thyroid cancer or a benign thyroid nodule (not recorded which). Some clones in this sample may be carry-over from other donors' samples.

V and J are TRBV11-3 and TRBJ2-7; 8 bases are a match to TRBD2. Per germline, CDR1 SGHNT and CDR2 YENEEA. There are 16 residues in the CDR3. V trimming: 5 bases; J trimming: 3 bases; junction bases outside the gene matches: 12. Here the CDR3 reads CASSAVGRGGVYEQYF. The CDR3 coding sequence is TGTGCCAGCAGCGCGGTCGGCCGGGGGGGAGTCTACGAGCAGTACTTC.

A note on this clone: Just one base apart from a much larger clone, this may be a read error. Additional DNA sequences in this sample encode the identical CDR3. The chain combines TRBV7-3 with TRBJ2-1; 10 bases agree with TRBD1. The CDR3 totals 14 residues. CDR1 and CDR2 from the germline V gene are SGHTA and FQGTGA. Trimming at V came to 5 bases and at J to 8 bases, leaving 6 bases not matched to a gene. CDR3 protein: CASSPQTGGHEQFF. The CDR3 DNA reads TGTGCCAGCAGCCCACAGACAGGGGGCCATGAGCAGTTCTTC.

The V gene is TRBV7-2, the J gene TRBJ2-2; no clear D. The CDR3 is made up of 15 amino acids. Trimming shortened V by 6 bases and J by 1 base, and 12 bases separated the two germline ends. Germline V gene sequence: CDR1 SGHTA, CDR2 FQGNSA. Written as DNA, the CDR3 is TGTGCCAGCAGACACCTCCCTGGGAACACCGGGGAGCTGTTTTTT. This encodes CASRHLPGNTGELFF.

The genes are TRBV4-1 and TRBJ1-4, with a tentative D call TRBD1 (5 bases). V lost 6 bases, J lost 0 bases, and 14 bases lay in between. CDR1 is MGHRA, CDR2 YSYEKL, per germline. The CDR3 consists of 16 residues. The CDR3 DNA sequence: TGCGCCAGCAGGAATGAGGGGTCCGCAACTAATGAAAAACTGTTTTTT. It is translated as CASRNEGSATNEKLFF.

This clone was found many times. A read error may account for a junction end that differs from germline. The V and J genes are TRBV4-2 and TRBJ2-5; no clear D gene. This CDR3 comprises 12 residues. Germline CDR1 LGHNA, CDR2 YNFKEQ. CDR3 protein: CASGQVGETQYF. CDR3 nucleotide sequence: TGTGCCAGCGGCCAAGTAGGAGAGACCCAGTACTTC.

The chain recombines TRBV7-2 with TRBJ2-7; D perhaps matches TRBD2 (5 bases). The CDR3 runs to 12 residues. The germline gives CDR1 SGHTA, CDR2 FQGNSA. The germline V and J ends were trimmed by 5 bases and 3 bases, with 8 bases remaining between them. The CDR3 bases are TGTGCCAGCAGCCCCGACTACTACGAGCAGTACTTC. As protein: CASSPDYYEQYF.

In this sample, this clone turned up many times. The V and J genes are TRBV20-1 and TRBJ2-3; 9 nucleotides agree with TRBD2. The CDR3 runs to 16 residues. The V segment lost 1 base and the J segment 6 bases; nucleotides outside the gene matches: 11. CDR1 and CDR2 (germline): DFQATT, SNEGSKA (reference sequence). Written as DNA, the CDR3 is TGCAGTGCTAGAGTTCCTAGCGGGGCATCGTTCGATACGCAGTATTTT. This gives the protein CSARVPSGASFDTQYF.

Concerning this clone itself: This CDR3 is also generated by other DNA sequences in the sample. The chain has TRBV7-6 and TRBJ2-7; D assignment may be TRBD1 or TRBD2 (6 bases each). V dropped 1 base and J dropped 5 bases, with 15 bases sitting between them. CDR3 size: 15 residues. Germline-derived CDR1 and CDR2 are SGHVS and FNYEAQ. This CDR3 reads CASSLGERGANEQYF. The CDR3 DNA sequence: TGTGCCAGCAGCTTAGGCGAAAGGGGGGCTAACGAGCAGTACTTC.

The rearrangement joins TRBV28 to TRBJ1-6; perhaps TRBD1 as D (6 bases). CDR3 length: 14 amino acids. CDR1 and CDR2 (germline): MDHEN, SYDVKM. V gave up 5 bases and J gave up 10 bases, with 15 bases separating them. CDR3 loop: CASSPGGLRSPLHF. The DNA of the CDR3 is TGTGCCAGCAGTCCGGGGGGGCTCAGATCACCCCTCCACTTT.